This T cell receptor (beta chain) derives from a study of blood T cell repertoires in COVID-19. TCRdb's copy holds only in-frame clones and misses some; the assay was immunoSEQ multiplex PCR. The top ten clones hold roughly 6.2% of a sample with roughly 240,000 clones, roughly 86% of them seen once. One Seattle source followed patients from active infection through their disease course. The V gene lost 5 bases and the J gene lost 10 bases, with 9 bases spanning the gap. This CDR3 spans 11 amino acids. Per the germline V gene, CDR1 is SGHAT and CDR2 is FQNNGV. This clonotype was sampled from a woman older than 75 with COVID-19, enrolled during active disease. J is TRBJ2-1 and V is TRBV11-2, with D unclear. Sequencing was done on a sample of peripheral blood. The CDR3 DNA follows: TGTGCCAGCAGCAAGGCCAGGGAGCAGTTCTTC. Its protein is CASSKAREQFF.